The 14 T cell receptor beta chains below come from one sample, sequenced in a study of coeliac disease (dated 2022 in TCRdb). The library was generated by the immunoSEQ multiplex PCR assay. In its TCRdb copy, this immuneACCESS table keeps in-frame sequences only and misses some clones. Where compared with another copy, unresolved V genes explain less than half of these, and the others have no known cause. The sample table lists about 6,700 clones, 60% to 70% of them with a count of one. Roughly 4.3% of the sample is in the top ten clones. No antigen is known for these receptors. Paper-wide results and their limitations: TRB and TRG repertoires of active coeliac intraepithelial and lamina propria samples showed lower clonality than controls, suggesting recruitment of diverse T cells.

Sequencing was carried out using lamina propria lymphocytes from the gut. According to the study, the label for this sample's cell subset or site signals: lamina propria cell (LPC) fraction of small intestinal biopsy. All receptors derive from a woman in her late teens or twenties with active celiac disease.

This clone was counted only a few times. The chain joins TRBV30 to TRBJ2-5; tentatively, D is TRBD2 (6 bases). The V end was cut by 4 bases, the J end by 9 bases, with 18 bases between. The CDR3 is 13 residues long. CDR1 is GTSNPN, CDR2 SVGIG, per germline (reference sequence). CDR3: CAWNGLASRSQYF. Here the CDR3 DNA reads TGTGCCTGGAACGGGCTAGCGAGTCGGTCCCAGTACTTC.

V gene TRBV5-1 combines with J gene TRBJ1-2; unclear D gene. CDR1 SGHRS and CDR2 YFSETQ come from the germline V gene. The CDR3 has 13 amino acids. V lost 2 bases, J lost 0 bases, and 5 bases lay in between. In DNA form, the CDR3 reads TGCGCCAGCAGCTTCCGGGCTAACTATGGCTACACCTTC. This codes for CASSFRANYGYTF. Looking up the rest from reference TRBV5-1 and TRBJ1-2 gives the full variable domain: KAGVTQTPRYLIKTRGQQVTLSCSPISGHRSVSWYQQTPGQGLQFLFEYFSETQRNKGNFPGRFSGRQFSNSRSEMNVSTLELGDSALYLCASSFRANYGYTFGSGTRLTVV.

V usage is TRBV9 and J usage is TRBJ2-3; the D is unclear. The germline V and J ends were trimmed by 4 bases and 6 bases, with 12 bases remaining between them. Germline V gene sequence: CDR1 SGDLS, CDR2 YYNGEE. This CDR3 has 13 amino acids. This chain's CDR3 is CASSPQAPDTQYF. The CDR3 DNA follows: TGTGCCAGCAGCCCTCAGGCCCCCGATACGCAGTATTTT.

This clone was detected once. J is TRBJ2-2 and V is TRBV4-1, with 9 bases that match TRBD2. V lost 0 bases, J lost 1 base, and 12 bases stayed unmatched. This CDR3 is built from 20 residues. CDR1 and CDR2 from the germline V gene are MGHRA and YSYEKL. The CDR3 coding sequence is TGCGCCAGCAGCCAAGATCCCAAGGAGCGGGGGGCCCGGAACACCGGGGAGCTGTTTTTT. It yields the protein CASSQDPKERGARNTGELFF.

V is TRBV21-1 and J is TRBJ1-1. TRBV21-1 is given as a pseudogene. The CDR3 sequence is 12 residues long. This chain's CDR3 is CASSNPAVKAFF. The CDR3 nucleotides read TGTGCCAGCAGCAATCCTGCGGTGAAAGCTTTCTTT.

This clone came up once. This rearrangement joins TRBV5-4 to TRBJ1-6; D perhaps matches TRBD1 (5 bases). The V end lost 2 bases, the J end lost 4 bases, and 7 bases lay between the germline ends. The CDR3 length is 14 residues. Germline V CDR1 and CDR2: SGHNT, YYREEE (reference sequence). The CDR3 sequence: CASSFQGYNSPLHF. CDR3 nucleotides: TGTGCCAGCAGCTTTCAGGGTTATAATTCACCCCTCCACTTT.

This clone was found a few times. The chain is built from TRBV18 and TRBJ1-4; 8 bases align to TRBD1. V lost 1 base to trimming and J lost 3 bases; unmatched junction nucleotides: 4. CDR3 size: 16 residues. Germline CDR1 and CDR2: KGHSH and LQKENI. As DNA, the CDR3 is TGTGCCAGCTCACCACTCGGACAGGGTGCTAATGAAAAACTGTTTTTT. It codes for CASSPLGQGANEKLFF.

The rearrangement links TRBV10-3 to TRBJ2-3, with 9 bases identical to TRBD1. Germline loops: CDR1 ENHRY, CDR2 SYGVKD. This CDR3 has 15 amino acids. After removal of 4 bases from V and 8 bases from J, the junction contained 10 bases not matched to a gene. In DNA form, the CDR3 reads TGTGCCATCAGTGCGGGGGACAGGGCCGAGGGTACGCAGTATTTT. It codes for CAISAGDRAEGTQYF.

This chain uses TRBV6-1 with TRBJ2-1, with TRBD2 matching over 9 bases. Per the germline V gene, CDR1 is MNHNS and CDR2 is SASEGT. This CDR3 region has 15 residues. Trimming at V came to 1 base and at J to 7 bases, leaving 5 bases not matched to a gene. The CDR3 protein is CASSEGLAVDNEQFF. The CDR3 DNA is TGTGCCAGCAGTGAAGGACTAGCGGTGGATAATGAGCAGTTCTTC.

This clone was counted a few times. The CDR3 sequence: CASSLDRVVSYEQYF. The CDR3 region has the DNA TGTGCCAGCAGCTTGGACAGGGTGGTCTCCTACGAGCAGTACTTC. V gene TRBV5-4 combines with J gene TRBJ2-7, with a weak D call TRBD1 (6 bases). The CDR3 runs 15 residues. Trimming took off 0 bases at V and 0 bases at J, with 10 bases between the two ends. Per germline, CDR1 SGHNT and CDR2 YYREEE (reference sequence). Complete variable domain (other parts from reference TRBV5-4 and TRBJ2-7): ETGVTQSPTHLIKTRGQQVTLRCSSQSGHNTVSWYQQALGQGPQFIFQYYREEENGRGNFPPRFSGLQFPNYSSELNVNALELDDSALYLCASSLDRVVSYEQYFGPGTRLTVT.

This chain links TRBV7-8 with TRBJ1-5, with a possible D match to TRBD1 (5 bases). The V end was cut by 0 bases, the J end by 6 bases, with 12 bases between. The CDR3 has 15 residues. Germline values: CDR1 SGHVS, CDR2 FQNEAQ. CDR3 sequence: CASSLAQGYGQPQHF. CDR3 DNA: TGTGCCAGCAGCTTAGCGCAGGGATACGGTCAGCCCCAGCATTTT. The whole variable domain, filled in from reference TRBV7-8 and TRBJ1-5, reads GAGVSQSPRYKVAKRGQDVALRCDPISGHVSLFWYQQALGQGPEFLTYFQNEAQLDKSGLPSDRFFAERPEGSVSTLKIQRTQQEDSAVYLCASSLAQGYGQPQHFGDGTRLSIL.

This clone has a single count. The rearrangement uses TRBV7-9 and TRBJ2-3; 10 positions match TRBD1. With 2 bases clipped from V and 5 bases from J, the junction kept 13 bases outside the gene matches. This CDR3 spans 18 amino acids. CDR1 and CDR2 from the germline V gene are SEHNR and FQNEAQ (reference sequence). The CDR3 loop is CASSLFLGDRGQGDTQYF. In DNA form, the CDR3 reads TGTGCCAGCAGCTTATTTCTGGGAGACAGGGGGCAGGGAGATACGCAGTATTTT.

This clone was counted between two and nine times. V gene TRBV25-1 combines with J gene TRBJ2-7; TRBD1 aligns across 8 bases. Trimming took 6 bases from V and 7 from J; bases not matched to a gene: 2. CDR1 and CDR2 (germline): MGHDK, SYGVNS. The CDR3 spans 11 residues. CDR3 bases: TGTGCCAGCAGGACAGGGGAAGAGCAGTACTTC. It is translated as CASRTGEEQYF.

This sequence joins TRBV18 and TRBJ2-7, with D possibly TRBD1 on 5 matching bases. V was trimmed by 2 bases and J by 1 base, leaving 12 bases between them. Germline V lookup: CDR1 KGHSH, CDR2 LQKENI. The CDR3 sequence is 15 residues long. CDR3 nucleotide sequence: TGTGCCAGCTCACCAAAAGACAGTCCTTCCTACGAGCAGTACTTC. Amino acid sequence: CASSPKDSPSYEQYF.